The subject of this entry is one T cell receptor beta chain. Its antigen is unknown. The data originate from a study of shared clonotypes between healthy human individuals. Study findings and constraints: Tissues were not sampled, only blood, and their repertoires likely differ.

Trimming cost V 6 bases and J 3 bases, with 7 bases left between them. The germline CDR1 and CDR2 sequences are SGHRS and YFSETQ. CDR3 size: 11 residues. Assay: immunoSEQ multiplex PCR; the TCRdb copy retains only in-frame clones and omits some. The table records over 400,000 clones, roughly 80% of them present only once. The TCR originated in a woman in her thirties or forties in good health. Some clones in this sample may be carry-over from other donors' samples. The sample comprised PBMCs. This chain uses TRBV5-1 with TRBJ2-7; D unclear. The CDR3 reads CASNRDYEQYF. CDR3 DNA sequence: TGCGCCAGCAACAGAGACTACGAGCAGTACTTC.